This entry lists 6 T cell receptor beta chains sequenced from one sample in a study of identical twins. TCRdb itself ran the 5' RACE reads through MiXCR, one entry per CDR3 protein. The sample shows 420,000 or so distinct CDR3 sequences, around 18% of them seen only once. Material for sequencing was naive T cells sorted from blood. The source is a man between 50 and 59 years old in good health.

This chain connects TRBV28 to TRBJ2-5; 9 nucleotides agree with TRBD2. CDR3 size: 17 residues. Germline V lookup: CDR1 MDHEN, CDR2 SYDVKM. V shed 7 bases, J shed 5 bases, and the junction held 17 bases outside the gene matches. CDR3 sequence (DNA): TGTGCCAGCACCCTAGGGACTAGCCACCCGGGTCTGGAGACCCAGTACTTC. Amino acids: CASTLGTSHPGLETQYF.

This chain connects TRBV24-1 to TRBJ2-5; no reliable D call. Germline CDR1 reads KGHDR; CDR2 reads SFDVKD. The CDR3 contains 12 residues. The germline V and J ends were trimmed by 5 bases and 7 bases, with 10 bases remaining between them. Written as DNA, the CDR3 is TGTGCCACCAGTGGGGGTTCTGGGACCCAGTACTTC. This gives the protein CATSGGSGTQYF.

This clonotype occurred a few times. V gene TRBV20-1 combines with J gene TRBJ1-5; no reliable D call. Germline V gives CDR1 DFQATT, CDR2 SNEGSKA (reference sequence). V was trimmed by 6 bases and J by 0 bases, leaving 15 bases between them. This CDR3 has 15 amino acids. CDR3 amino acids: CSAPIWEYSNQPQHF. The DNA of the CDR3 is TGCAGTGCCCCCATTTGGGAGTATAGCAATCAGCCCCAGCATTTT.

V and J are TRBV14 and TRBJ2-3, with a possible D match to TRBD2 (7 bases). The CDR3 spans 16 residues. CDR1 is SGHDN and CDR2 is FVKESK in the germline V gene. V dropped 5 bases and J dropped 1 base, with 16 bases sitting between them. CDR3 residues: CASSSTGGLRTDTQYF. DNA of the CDR3: TGTGCCAGCAGCTCCACGGGGGGCCTTCGCACAGATACGCAGTATTTT.

This clonotype was counted only a few times. The CDR3, as DNA: TGTGCCAGCAGTTACTCGTTCCGGGGGGCCGGAGCAGATACGCAGTATTTT. Translated, it gives CASSYSFRGAGADTQYF. The V gene is TRBV6-2 or TRBV6-3, the J gene TRBJ2-3, with D possibly matching TRBD2 (7 bases). Per germline, CDR1 MNHEY and CDR2 SVGEGT. V shed 0 bases and J shed 4 bases, with 17 bases lying between them. The CDR3 is 17 residues long.

The rearrangement joins TRBV7-8 to TRBJ2-5; D gene unclear. The CDR3 totals 15 residues. Germline CDR1 SGHVS, CDR2 FQNEAQ. The germline V and J ends were trimmed by 4 bases and 1 base, with 13 bases remaining between them. Here the CDR3 DNA reads TGTGCCAGCAGCTCGGGCCCCGGCCCCCAAGAGACCCAGTACTTC. Amino acid sequence: CASSSGPGPQETQYF.